The next 4 T cell receptor beta chains were all read from a single sample in a study of siplizumab effects on memory and regulatory T cells. Libraries were prepared by immunoSEQ multiplex PCR; TCRdb keeps only in-frame clonotypes and omits some of them. The sample shows roughly 92,000 clones, over 90% of them seen only once. The specimen sequenced was non-Treg CD4+ T cells sorted from blood. Source of these receptors: a human donor in good health.

This chain uses TRBV6-5 with TRBJ1-4, with no clear D. CDR3 length equals 13 residues. V lost 6 bases and J 4 bases, leaving 9 bases between the germline ends. CDR1 is MNHEY and CDR2 is SVGAGI in the germline V gene. The CDR3 DNA follows: TGTGCCAGCAGAGACCACAGTAATGAAAAACTGTTTTTT. Amino acid sequence: CASRDHSNEKLFF.

In this sample, this clone turned up once. This chain links TRBV7-8 with TRBJ1-3; no reliable D call. Germline-derived CDR1 and CDR2 are SGHVS and FQNEAQ. The CDR3 totals 13 residues. The germline V and J ends were trimmed by 5 bases and 5 bases, with 10 bases remaining between them. The CDR3 DNA reads TGTGCCAGCAGCCGTGATGGGAGAAACACCATATATTTT. Protein: CASSRDGRNTIYF.

The sample holds one count of this clone. The rearrangement links TRBV28 to TRBJ2-7; perhaps TRBD2 as D (5 bases). The V gene lost 1 base and the J gene lost 4 bases, with 20 bases spanning the gap. CDR1 and CDR2 from the germline V gene are MDHEN and SYDVKM. The CDR3 has 17 amino acids. The CDR3 region has the DNA TGTGCCAGCAGTTTATTGGCGTTCGGGCTAGCAAGATACGAGCAGTACTTC. It translates to CASSLLAFGLARYEQYF.

The V and J genes are TRBV19 and TRBJ2-5, with a possible D match to TRBD2 (5 bases). V shed 3 bases and J shed 2 bases, with 19 bases lying between them. Germline CDR1 LNHDA, CDR2 SQIVND (reference sequence). The CDR3 runs to 17 residues. The CDR3 is CASSIPWTGRSQETQYF. The CDR3 DNA reads as TGTGCCAGTAGTATCCCCTGGACTGGCCGGAGTCAAGAGACCCAGTACTTC. The whole variable domain, filled in from reference TRBV19 and TRBJ2-5, reads DGGITQSPKYLFRKEGQNVTLSCEQNLNHDAMYWYRQDPGQGLRLIYYSQIVNDFQKGDIAEGYSVSREKKESFPLTVTSAQKNPTAFYLCASSIPWTGRSQETQYFGPGTRLLVL.